This TCR beta chain was recovered during a study of shared clonotypes between healthy human individuals. Overall study findings and caveats: In a few donors, about 5% of naive CD4 clonotypes appeared in common.

This table comes from immunoSEQ multiplex PCR, and its TCRdb copy is limited to in-frame clones, with some not included. The sample has hundreds of thousands of clones, 60% to 80% seen once; the top ten hold approximately 1.8%. A CD45RA+ naive subset and a CD45RA-negative memory subset were split from CD4+ cells. About this clone: The antigen is unknown.

V was pared by 5 bases and J by 0 bases, with 11 bases between. CDR3 length: 15 amino acids. The germline V gene has CDR1 MNHEY and CDR2 SVGAGI. The chain joins TRBV6-5 to TRBJ2-1, with a possible D match to TRBD1 (6 bases). Input material: memory CD4+ T cells sorted from blood. Stated subset: CD45RA-negative fraction. The TCR comes from a woman aged 25 to 45 in good health. CDR3 DNA: TGTGCCAGCAGTAGGACAGAATTCTCCTACAATGAGCAGTTCTTC. Its protein product is CASSRTEFSYNEQFF.